Listed here is a single T cell receptor (beta chain). Noted time point: week 3, after first cycle of checkpoint inhibitor. At 12 weeks after first infusion, RECIST 1.1 defined response for most patients. Prior systemic cancer therapy, immunosuppressant use and other active malignancies excluded patients. The CDR3 sequence is 16 residues long. Trimming stripped 8 bases from V and 1 base from J, with 19 bases between. From germline, CDR1 is KGHSH and CDR2 LQKENI. DNA loading was fixed at 350 ng for all bulk PBMC samples. Libraries were prepared by immunoSEQ multiplex PCR; TCRdb keeps only in-frame clonotypes and omits some of them. Among about 11,000 clones, about 80% were seen once, and the ten largest hold 20% to 25%. This sample is drawn from a study of blood T cell dynamics during melanoma immunotherapy. Overall study: First-line therapy was either pembrolizumab or nivolumab with ipilimumab for metastatic melanoma.

The J gene is TRBJ2-3, the V gene TRBV18; unclear D gene. The receptor's source is a human donor with melanoma. The sample consisted of blood, taken from a patient treated with checkpoint blockade. The CDR3: CASPVAQTARTDTQYF. As DNA, the CDR3 is TGTGCCAGCCCAGTGGCGCAGACGGCCCGCACAGATACGCAGTATTTT.